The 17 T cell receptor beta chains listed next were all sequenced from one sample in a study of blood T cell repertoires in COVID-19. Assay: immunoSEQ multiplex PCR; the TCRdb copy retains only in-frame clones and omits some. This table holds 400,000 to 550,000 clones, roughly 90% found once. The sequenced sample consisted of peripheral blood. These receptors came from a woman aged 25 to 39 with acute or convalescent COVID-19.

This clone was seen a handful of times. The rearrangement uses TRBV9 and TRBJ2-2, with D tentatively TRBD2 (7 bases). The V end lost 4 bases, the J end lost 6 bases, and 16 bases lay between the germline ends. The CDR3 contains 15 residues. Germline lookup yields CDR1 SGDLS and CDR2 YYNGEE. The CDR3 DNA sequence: TGTGCCAGCAGCACGGGGGGCAGCGTCCCCGGGGAGCTGTTTTTT. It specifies CASSTGGSVPGELFF.

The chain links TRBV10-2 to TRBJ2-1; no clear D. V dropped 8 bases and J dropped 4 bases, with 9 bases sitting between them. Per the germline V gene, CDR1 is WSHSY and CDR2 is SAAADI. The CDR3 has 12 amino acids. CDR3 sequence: CASLTLYNEQFF. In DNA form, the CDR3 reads TGCGCCAGCTTGACTCTTTACAATGAGCAGTTCTTC.

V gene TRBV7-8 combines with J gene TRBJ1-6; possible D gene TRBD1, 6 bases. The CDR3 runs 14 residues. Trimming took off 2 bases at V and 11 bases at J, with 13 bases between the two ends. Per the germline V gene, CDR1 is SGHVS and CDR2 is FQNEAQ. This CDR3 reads CASSLYRAQTPLHF. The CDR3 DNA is TGTGCCAGCAGCTTATACAGGGCCCAGACACCCCTCCACTTT. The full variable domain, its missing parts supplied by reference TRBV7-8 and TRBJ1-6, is GAGVSQSPRYKVAKRGQDVALRCDPISGHVSLFWYQQALGQGPEFLTYFQNEAQLDKSGLPSDRFFAERPEGSVSTLKIQRTQQEDSAVYLCASSLYRAQTPLHFGNGTRLTVT.

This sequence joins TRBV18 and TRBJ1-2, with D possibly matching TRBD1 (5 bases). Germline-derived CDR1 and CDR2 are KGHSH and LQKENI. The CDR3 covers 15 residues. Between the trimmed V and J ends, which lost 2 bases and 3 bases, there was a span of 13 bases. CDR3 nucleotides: TGTGCCAGCTCACCAGAGAAGGGGCCGTACTATGGCTACACCTTC. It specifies CASSPEKGPYYGYTF.

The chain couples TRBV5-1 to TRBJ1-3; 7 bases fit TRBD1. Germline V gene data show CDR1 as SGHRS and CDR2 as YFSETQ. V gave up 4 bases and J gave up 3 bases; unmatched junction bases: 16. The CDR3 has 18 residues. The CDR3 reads CASSLGTAGLTFGNTIYF. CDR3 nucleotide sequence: TGCGCCAGCAGCCTCGGGACAGCAGGACTCACTTTTGGAAACACCATATATTTT.

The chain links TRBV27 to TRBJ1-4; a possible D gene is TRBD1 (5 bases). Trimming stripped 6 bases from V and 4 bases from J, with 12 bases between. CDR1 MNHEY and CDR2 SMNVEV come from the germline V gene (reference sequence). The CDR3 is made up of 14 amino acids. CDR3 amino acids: CASSRTLNNEKLFF. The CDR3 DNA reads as TGTGCCAGCAGCCGGACACTTAATAATGAAAAACTGTTTTTT.

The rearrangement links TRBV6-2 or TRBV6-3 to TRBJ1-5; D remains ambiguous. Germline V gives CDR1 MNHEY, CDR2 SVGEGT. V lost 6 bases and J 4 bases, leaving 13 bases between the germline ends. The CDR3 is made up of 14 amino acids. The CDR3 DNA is TGTGCCAGCAGCCAGTCAAACTTAAATCAGCCCCAGCATTTT. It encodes CASSQSNLNQPQHF.

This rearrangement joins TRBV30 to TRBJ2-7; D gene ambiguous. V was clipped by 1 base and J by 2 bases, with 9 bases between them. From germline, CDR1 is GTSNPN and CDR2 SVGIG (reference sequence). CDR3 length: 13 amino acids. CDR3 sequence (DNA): TGTGCCTGGAGTGGAGGTAGAACCTACGAGCAGTACTTC. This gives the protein CAWSGGRTYEQYF.

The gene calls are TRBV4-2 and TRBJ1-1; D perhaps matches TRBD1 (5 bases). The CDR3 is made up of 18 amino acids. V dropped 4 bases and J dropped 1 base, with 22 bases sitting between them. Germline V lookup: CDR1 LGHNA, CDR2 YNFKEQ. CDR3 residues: CASSPTGGWRVGNTEAFF. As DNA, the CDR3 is TGTGCCAGCAGCCCAACCGGGGGGTGGAGGGTTGGGAACACTGAAGCTTTCTTT.

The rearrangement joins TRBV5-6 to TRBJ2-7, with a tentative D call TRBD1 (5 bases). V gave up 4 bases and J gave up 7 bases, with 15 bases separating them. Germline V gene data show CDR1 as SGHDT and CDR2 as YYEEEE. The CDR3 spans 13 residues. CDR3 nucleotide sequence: TGTGCCAGCAGCCCTTACCGTGGGGCAGAGCAGTACTTC. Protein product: CASSPYRGAEQYF.

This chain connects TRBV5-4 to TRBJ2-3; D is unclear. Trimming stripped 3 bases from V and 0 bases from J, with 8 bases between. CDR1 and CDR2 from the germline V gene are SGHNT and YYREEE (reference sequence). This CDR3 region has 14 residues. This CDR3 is CASSSPGSTDTQYF. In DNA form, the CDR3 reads TGTGCCAGCAGCTCCCCCGGGAGCACAGATACGCAGTATTTT.

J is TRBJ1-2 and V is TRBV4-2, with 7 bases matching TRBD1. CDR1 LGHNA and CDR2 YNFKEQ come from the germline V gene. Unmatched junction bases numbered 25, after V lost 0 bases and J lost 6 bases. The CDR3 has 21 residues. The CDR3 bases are TGTGCCAGCAGCCAAGATTGGGCAGGGGGACTCTTACTGCTAGGGCTGGATGGCTACACCTTC. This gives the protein CASSQDWAGGLLLLGLDGYTF.

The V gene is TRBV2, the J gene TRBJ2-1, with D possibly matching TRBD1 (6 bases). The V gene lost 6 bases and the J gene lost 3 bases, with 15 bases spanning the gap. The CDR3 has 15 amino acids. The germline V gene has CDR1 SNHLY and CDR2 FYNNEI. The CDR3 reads CASSSMQGFYNEQFF. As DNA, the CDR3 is TGTGCCAGCAGCTCGATGCAGGGGTTCTACAATGAGCAGTTCTTC.

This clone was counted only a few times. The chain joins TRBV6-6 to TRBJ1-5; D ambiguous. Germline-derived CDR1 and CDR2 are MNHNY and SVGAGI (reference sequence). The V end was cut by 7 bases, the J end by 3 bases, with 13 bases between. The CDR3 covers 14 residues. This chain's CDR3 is CASKAISVNQPQHF. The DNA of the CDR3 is TGTGCCAGCAAAGCGATTTCAGTCAATCAGCCCCAGCATTTT.

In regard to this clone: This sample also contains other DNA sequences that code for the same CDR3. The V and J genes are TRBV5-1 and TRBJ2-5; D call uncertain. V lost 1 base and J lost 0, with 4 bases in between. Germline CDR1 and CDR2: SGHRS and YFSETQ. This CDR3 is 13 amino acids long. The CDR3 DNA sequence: TGCGCCAGCAGCTTGACAGACCAAGAGACCCAGTACTTC. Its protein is CASSLTDQETQYF. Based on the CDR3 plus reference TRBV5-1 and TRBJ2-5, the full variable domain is KAGVTQTPRYLIKTRGQQVTLSCSPISGHRSVSWYQQTPGQGLQFLFEYFSETQRNKGNFPGRFSGRQFSNSRSEMNVSTLELGDSALYLCASSLTDQETQYFGPGTRLLVL.

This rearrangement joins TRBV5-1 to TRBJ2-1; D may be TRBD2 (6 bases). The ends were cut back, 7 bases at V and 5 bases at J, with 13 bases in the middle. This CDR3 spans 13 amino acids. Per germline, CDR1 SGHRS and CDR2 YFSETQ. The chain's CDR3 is CASELGGNNEQFF. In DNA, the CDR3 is TGCGCCAGCGAACTGGGGGGTAACAATGAGCAGTTCTTC. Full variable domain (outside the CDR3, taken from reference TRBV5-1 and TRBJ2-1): KAGVTQTPRYLIKTRGQQVTLSCSPISGHRSVSWYQQTPGQGLQFLFEYFSETQRNKGNFPGRFSGRQFSNSRSEMNVSTLELGDSALYLCASELGGNNEQFFGPGTRLTVL.

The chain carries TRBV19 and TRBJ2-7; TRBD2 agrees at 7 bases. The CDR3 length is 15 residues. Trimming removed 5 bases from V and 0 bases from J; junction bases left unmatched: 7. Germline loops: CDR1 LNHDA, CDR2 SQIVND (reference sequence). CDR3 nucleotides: TGTGCCAGTAGTCAAGGACTAGGAGGCTCCTACGAGCAGTACTTC. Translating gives CASSQGLGGSYEQYF.